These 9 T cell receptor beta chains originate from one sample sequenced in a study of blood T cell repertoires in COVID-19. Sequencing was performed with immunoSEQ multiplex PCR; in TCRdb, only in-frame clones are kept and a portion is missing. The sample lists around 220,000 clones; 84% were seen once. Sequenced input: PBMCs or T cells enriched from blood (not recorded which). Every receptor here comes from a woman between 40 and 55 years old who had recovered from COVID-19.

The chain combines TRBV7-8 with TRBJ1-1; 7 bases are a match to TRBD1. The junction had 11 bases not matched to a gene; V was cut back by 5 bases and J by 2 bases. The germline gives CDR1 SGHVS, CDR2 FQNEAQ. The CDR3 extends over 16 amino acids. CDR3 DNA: TGTGCCAGCAGCAACCGACAGGGTTTACGAAACACTGAAGCTTTCTTT. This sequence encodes CASSNRQGLRNTEAFF.

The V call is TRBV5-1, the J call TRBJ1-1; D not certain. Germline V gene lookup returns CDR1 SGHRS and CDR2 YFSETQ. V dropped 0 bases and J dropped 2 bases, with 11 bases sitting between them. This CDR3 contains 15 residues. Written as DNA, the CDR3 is TGCGCCAGCAGCTTGGGATTGCGGTTAAACACTGAAGCTTTCTTT. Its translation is CASSLGLRLNTEAFF. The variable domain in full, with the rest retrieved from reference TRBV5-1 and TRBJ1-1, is KAGVTQTPRYLIKTRGQQVTLSCSPISGHRSVSWYQQTPGQGLQFLFEYFSETQRNKGNFPGRFSGRQFSNSRSEMNVSTLELGDSALYLCASSLGLRLNTEAFFGQGTRLTVV.

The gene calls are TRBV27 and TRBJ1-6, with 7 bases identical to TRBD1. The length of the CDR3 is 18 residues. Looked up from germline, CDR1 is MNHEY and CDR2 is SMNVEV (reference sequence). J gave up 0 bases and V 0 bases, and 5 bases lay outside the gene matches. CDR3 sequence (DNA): TGTGCCAGCAGTTTATCGGGTACAGGGGCCTCCTATAATTCACCCCTCCACTTT. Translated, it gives CASSLSGTGASYNSPLHF.

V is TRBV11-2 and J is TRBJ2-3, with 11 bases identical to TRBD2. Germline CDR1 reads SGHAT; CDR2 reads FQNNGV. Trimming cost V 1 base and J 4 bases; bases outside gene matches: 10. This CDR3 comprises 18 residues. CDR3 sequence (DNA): TGTGCCAGCAGCTTAGGGACAGGAGGACTAGCGGGCCCAGATACGCAGTATTTT. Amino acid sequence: CASSLGTGGLAGPDTQYF.

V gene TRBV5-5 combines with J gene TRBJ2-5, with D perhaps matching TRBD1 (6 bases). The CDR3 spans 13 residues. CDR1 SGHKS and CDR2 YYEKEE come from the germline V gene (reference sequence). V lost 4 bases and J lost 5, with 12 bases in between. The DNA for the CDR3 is TGTGCCAGCAGCCTGACAGGCGGGGAGACCCAGTACTTC. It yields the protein CASSLTGGETQYF.

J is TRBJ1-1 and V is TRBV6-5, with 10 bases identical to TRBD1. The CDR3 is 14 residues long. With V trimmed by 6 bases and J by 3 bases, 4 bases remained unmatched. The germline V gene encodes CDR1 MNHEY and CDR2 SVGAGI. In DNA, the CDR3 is TGTGCCAGCAGGACAGGGGGCTATGACACTGAAGCTTTCTTT. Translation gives CASRTGGYDTEAFF.

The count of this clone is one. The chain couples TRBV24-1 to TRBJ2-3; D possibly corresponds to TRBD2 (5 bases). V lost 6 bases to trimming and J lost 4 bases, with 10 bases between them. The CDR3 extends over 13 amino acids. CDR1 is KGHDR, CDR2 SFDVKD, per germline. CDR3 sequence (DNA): TGTGCCACCAGTCGACGCGGGCCAGATACGCAGTATTTT. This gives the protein CATSRRGPDTQYF.

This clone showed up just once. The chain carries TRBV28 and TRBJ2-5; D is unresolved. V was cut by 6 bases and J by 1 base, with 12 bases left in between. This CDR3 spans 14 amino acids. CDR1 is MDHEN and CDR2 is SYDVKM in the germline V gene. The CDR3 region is CASRRQNLQETQYF. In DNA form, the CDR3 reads TGTGCCAGCAGGAGGCAGAATCTCCAAGAGACCCAGTACTTC. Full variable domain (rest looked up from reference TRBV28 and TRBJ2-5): DVKVTQSSRYLVKRTGEKVFLECVQDMDHENMFWYRQDPGLGLRLIYFSYDVKMKEKGDIPEGYSVSREKKERFSLILESASTNQTSMYLCASRRQNLQETQYFGPGTRLLVL.

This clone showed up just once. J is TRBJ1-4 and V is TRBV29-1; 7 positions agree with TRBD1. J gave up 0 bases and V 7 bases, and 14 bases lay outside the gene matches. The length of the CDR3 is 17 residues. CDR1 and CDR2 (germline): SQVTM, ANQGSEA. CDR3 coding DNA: TGCAGCGCCGCCGAGACCGGGACAGATTCAACTAATGAAAAACTGTTTTTT. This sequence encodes CSAAETGTDSTNEKLFF.